These 21 T cell receptor beta chains share one sample of origin, sequenced in a study of identical twins. In TCRdb, the 5' RACE reads were re-called with MiXCR into one record per CDR3 protein. This table holds 1.5 million to 2 million distinct CDR3 sequences, less than 40% found once. Sequenced: cord blood. These receptors all stem from a newborn girl in good health.

This clonotype showed up just a few times. The gene calls are TRBV9 and TRBJ1-2; TRBD1 is a possible D gene (5 bases). There are 15 residues in the CDR3. CDR1 SGDLS and CDR2 YYNGEE come from the germline V gene. V was clipped by 0 bases and J by 6 bases, with 15 bases between them. The CDR3 nucleotides are TGTGCCAGCAGCGTAGATGGCAGGCTAGGGGATGGCTACACCTTC. Translating it yields CASSVDGRLGDGYTF.

A word on this clonotype: This may be a read error, as it is one base from a much larger clone. V and J are TRBV25-1 and TRBJ1-2; 7 nucleotides line up with TRBD1. Germline lookup yields CDR1 MGHDK and CDR2 SYGVNS. The CDR3 length is 13 residues. The CDR3 DNA reads TGTGCCCGCAGTGAGGGGACAGCCTATGGCTACACCTTC. Protein sequence: CARSEGTAYGYTF.

The genes are TRBV9 and TRBJ2-5; D might be TRBD2 (5 bases). The J call is uncertain, as TRBJ2-7 better fits the DNA end. From germline, CDR1 is SGDLS and CDR2 YYNGEE. This CDR3 is 15 amino acids long. CDR3 in DNA: TGTGCCAGCAGCCCCCGGACTGAATCGTCGAACGAGCAGTACTTC. This gives the protein CASSPRTESSNEQYF.

This clonotype occurred a few times. V gene TRBV5-1 combines with J gene TRBJ2-1; possible D gene TRBD2, 6 bases. Between the trimmed V and J ends, which lost 0 bases and 6 bases, there was a span of 10 bases. The CDR3 contains 14 residues. Per germline, CDR1 SGHRS and CDR2 YFSETQ. The CDR3 region has the DNA TGCGCCAGCAGCTTGGGCGGGACGGGCAATGAGCAGTTCTTC. It codes for CASSLGGTGNEQFF. The whole variable domain, filled in from reference TRBV5-1 and TRBJ2-1, reads KAGVTQTPRYLIKTRGQQVTLSCSPISGHRSVSWYQQTPGQGLQFLFEYFSETQRNKGNFPGRFSGRQFSNSRSEMNVSTLELGDSALYLCASSLGGTGNEQFFGPGTRLTVL.

This clonotype was seen a single time. The chain has TRBV2 and TRBJ2-5, with 7 positions matching TRBD2. CDR3 length: 13 amino acids. Germline CDR1 and CDR2: SNHLY and FYNNEI. V lost 7 bases to trimming and J lost 11 bases; unmatched junction nucleotides: 13. Written as DNA, the CDR3 is TGTGCCAGCACGGGGGGAACCTACAATGAGCAGTACTTC. Translation: CASTGGTYNEQYF. Variable domain in full (rest from reference TRBV2 and TRBJ2-5): EPEVTQTPSHQVTQMGQEVILRCVPISNHLYFYWYRQILGQKVEFLVSFYNNEISEKSEIFDDQFSVERPDGSNFTLKIRSTKLEDSAMYFCASTGGTYNEQYFGPGTRLLVL.

This clonotype came up a few times. This chain connects TRBV10-3 to TRBJ2-1; D may be TRBD2 (5 bases). The CDR3 length is 13 residues. Trimming removed 2 bases from V and 7 bases from J, with 9 bases in between. The V gene's germline CDR1 is ENHRY and CDR2 SYGVKD. CDR3 bases: TGTGCCATCAGTGAGAGAGGGCGTAATGAGCAGTTCTTC. Its translation: CAISERGRNEQFF.

The chain recombines TRBV12-3 or TRBV12-4 with TRBJ2-1; perhaps TRBD2 as D (6 bases). This CDR3 has 16 amino acids. Trimming removed 5 bases from V and 0 bases from J, with 14 bases in between. In DNA, the CDR3 is TGTGCCAGCAGTCCCCGGGACTGGAGCTCCTACAATGAGCAGTTCTTC. It specifies CASSPRDWSSYNEQFF.

The chain links TRBV20-1 to TRBJ2-1; D assignment may be TRBD1 or TRBD2 (5 bases each). CDR3 size: 10 residues. The germline V gene encodes CDR1 DFQATT and CDR2 SNEGSKA (reference sequence). The DNA of the CDR3 is TGCCACCCGGGACGTCATGAGCAGTTCTTC. This translates into CHPGRHEQFF.

This clonotype occurred a few times. The chain carries TRBV12-3 or TRBV12-4 and TRBJ2-3; the D call may be TRBD1 or TRBD2 (6 bases each). The ends were cut back, 1 base at V and 6 bases at J, with 14 bases in the middle. There are 15 residues in the CDR3. The CDR3 sequence is CASSLVRGPADTQYF. The CDR3 DNA sequence: TGTGCCAGCAGTTTAGTTCGGGGGCCCGCGGATACGCAGTATTTT.

The table lists this clonotype with a few counts. This chain joins TRBV6-6 and TRBJ1-1, with D unclear. This CDR3 contains 13 residues. The V gene's germline CDR1 is MNHNY and CDR2 SVGAGI (reference sequence). V was pared by 1 base and J by 5 bases, with 8 bases between. DNA for the CDR3: TGTGCCAGCAGTTACTTAACTGGGACTGAAGCTTTCTTT. It is translated as CASSYLTGTEAFF.

There are a few counts of this clonotype. The chain couples TRBV6-6 to TRBJ2-3; no clear D gene. The germline V gene has CDR1 MNHNY and CDR2 SVGAGI (reference sequence). The CDR3 is 14 residues long. Trimming took 7 bases from V and 2 from J, leaving 13 bases between them. The CDR3 region is CASNAVGITDTQYF. In DNA form, the CDR3 reads TGTGCCAGCAATGCTGTCGGCATCACAGATACGCAGTATTTT.

V and J are TRBV20-1 and TRBJ2-1, with D uncertain. The J call is in doubt because the DNA end fits TRBJ2-7 better. The CDR3 is made up of 16 amino acids. The germline V gene encodes CDR1 DFQATT and CDR2 SNEGSKA (reference sequence). The CDR3 DNA sequence: TGCAGTGCTAGAGATCTAAGGGTACCAGCCTACAATGAGCAGTACTTC. Translating it yields CSARDLRVPAYNEQYF.

This chain joins TRBV9 and TRBJ2-2; D gene uncertain. V lost 0 bases and J lost 0, with 6 bases in between. Germline V gene lookup returns CDR1 SGDLS and CDR2 YYNGEE. The CDR3 is made up of 15 amino acids. CDR3: CASSVAVANTGELFF. CDR3 in DNA: TGTGCCAGCAGCGTAGCTGTAGCGAACACCGGGGAGCTGTTTTTT. Filled out from reference TRBV9 and TRBJ2-2, the complete variable domain reads DSGVTQTPKHLITATGQRVTLRCSPRSGDLSVYWYQQSLDQGLQFLIQYYNGEERAKGNILERFSAQQFPDLHSELNLSSLELGDSALYFCASSVAVANTGELFFGEGSRLTVL.

The gene calls are TRBV7-2 and TRBJ2-1; 10 positions agree with TRBD2. This CDR3 is built from 17 residues. Germline CDR1 is SGHTA and CDR2 is FQGNSA. V dropped 1 base and J dropped 7; count of bases not matched to a gene: 10. CDR3: CASSLEPLAGVRNEQFF. CDR3 bases: TGTGCCAGCAGCTTAGAACCCCTAGCGGGAGTTCGGAATGAGCAGTTCTTC.

The V and J genes are TRBV20-1 and TRBJ2-3; no clear D. Germline V lookup: CDR1 DFQATT, CDR2 SNEGSKA (reference sequence). The CDR3 has 12 amino acids. V was shortened by 5 bases and J by 2 bases, with 8 bases between the two germline ends. In DNA form, the CDR3 reads TGCAGTGCTTTGAGGTACACAGATACGCAGTATTTT. It codes for CSALRYTDTQYF.

This clonotype was picked up a small number of times. The chain has TRBV18 and TRBJ1-2; weak D call: TRBD1 (5 bases). V gave up 0 bases and J gave up 3 bases, with 5 bases separating them. Germline CDR1 and CDR2: KGHSH and LQKENI. The CDR3 is 13 amino acids. The CDR3 nucleotides read TGTGCCAGCTCACCACCGACAGACTATGGCTACACCTTC. It is translated as CASSPPTDYGYTF.

The rearrangement uses TRBV3-1 and TRBJ2-7; 12 bases match TRBD1. The J call is uncertain, as TRBJ2-4 better fits the DNA end. Per germline, CDR1 LGHDT and CDR2 YNNKEL (reference sequence). CDR3 size: 18 residues. This CDR3 reads CASSLGTGGSVAKNIQYF. Here the CDR3 DNA reads TGTGCCAGCAGCCTCGGGACAGGGGGCTCCGTAGCCAAAAACATTCAGTACTTC.

Notes on this clonotype: A much larger clone is a single base away; this may be a read error. The genes are TRBV9 and TRBJ2-1, with TRBD2 matching over 10 bases. The CDR3 has 15 amino acids. Germline V lookup: CDR1 SGDLS, CDR2 YYNGEE. The CDR3 DNA follows: TGTGCCAGCAGCGCTAGCGGGGGCTCCTACAATGGGCAGTTCTTC. It translates to CASSASGGSYNGQFF.

This clonotype was counted a few times. The genes are TRBV15 and TRBJ2-4; the match to TRBD1 covers 8 bases. TRBJ2-7 explains the end of the DNA better; the J call may be wrong. Germline CDR1 and CDR2: LNHNV and YYDKDF (reference sequence). There are 14 residues in the CDR3. The CDR3 DNA sequence: TGTGCCACCAGCAGGAGGGACAGGACCTACGAGCAGTACTTC. This encodes CATSRRDRTYEQYF.

This clonotype was counted once. The chain uses TRBV25-1 and TRBJ2-2; D is ambiguous. This CDR3 contains 12 residues. Germline CDR1 MGHDK, CDR2 SYGVNS. The V gene lost 10 bases and the J gene lost 6 bases, with 12 bases spanning the gap. CDR3 loop: CATRSYSGELFF. The CDR3 nucleotides read TGTGCCACACGCTCCTATTCCGGGGAGCTGTTTTTT.

This clonotype was counted only a few times. V gene TRBV5-1 combines with J gene TRBJ2-1, with 7 bases matching TRBD1. With V trimmed by 4 bases and J by 4 bases, 11 bases remained unmatched. The CDR3 has 16 amino acids. CDR1 and CDR2 from the germline V gene are SGHRS and YFSETQ. CDR3 in DNA: TGCGCCAGCAGCCCCACAGGGGAATTTGGGTACAATGAGCAGTTCTTC. This sequence encodes CASSPTGEFGYNEQFF.